This T cell receptor beta chain was documented in a study of blood T cell repertoires in COVID-19. Clinical history as reported by participants underpinned cohort assignment. TCRdb's copy holds only in-frame clones and misses some; the assay was immunoSEQ multiplex PCR. The repertoire includes approximately 310,000 clones, roughly 89% of them detected once, and 5% to 5.5% sits in the top ten. Germline CDR1 is SGHRS and CDR2 is YFSETQ. The CDR3 consists of 13 residues. The trim removed 4 bases at V and 5 bases at J, leaving 3 bases unmatched. The chain recombines TRBV5-1 with TRBJ1-1; 9 bases are a match to TRBD1. This receptor was obtained from a man between 60 and 75 years old who had recovered from COVID-19. Sequenced sample: PBMCs or T cells enriched from blood (not recorded which). In DNA form, the CDR3 reads TGCGCCAGCAGCACCGGGACAGGGACTGAAGCTTTCTTT. Its translation is CASSTGTGTEAFF.